This entry is about one TCR beta chain. The antigen is unknown. TCRdb passed the 5' RACE reads through MiXCR, listing each CDR3 protein once. Of roughly 180,000 distinct CDR3 sequences detected, approximately 10% appear once; the ten largest clones hold 29%. The data originate from a study of CD8 T cells in ankylosing spondylitis. General observations from the study: Reports say disease-linked clones showed up significantly more in matched ankylosing spondylitis synovial fluid.

Trimming shortened V by 0 bases and J by 3 bases, and 9 bases separated the two germline ends. Per germline, CDR1 SGHDT and CDR2 YYEEEE. The CDR3 is 14 amino acids. The clonotype comes from a male donor with ankylosing spondylitis or in good health (not recorded which). The sample taken for sequencing was blood, either unsorted or a sorted T cell fraction (not recorded which). The V call is TRBV5-6, the J call TRBJ1-1, with D uncertain. CDR3 in DNA: TGTGCCAGCAGCTTGGAAAGGGTGGACACTGAAGCTTTCTTT. Protein: CASSLERVDTEAFF.